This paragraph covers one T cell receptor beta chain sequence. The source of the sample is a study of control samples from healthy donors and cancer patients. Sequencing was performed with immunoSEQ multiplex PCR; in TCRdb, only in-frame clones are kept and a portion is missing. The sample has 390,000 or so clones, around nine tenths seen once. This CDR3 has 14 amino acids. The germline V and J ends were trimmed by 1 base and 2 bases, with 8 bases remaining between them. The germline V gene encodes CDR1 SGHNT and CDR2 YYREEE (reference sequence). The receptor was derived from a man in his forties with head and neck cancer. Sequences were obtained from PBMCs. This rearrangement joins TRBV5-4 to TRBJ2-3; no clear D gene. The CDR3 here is CASSLSAFTDTQYF. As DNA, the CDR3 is TGTGCCAGCAGCTTGTCAGCCTTCACAGATACGCAGTATTTT.